A single sample gave rise to the 18 T cell receptor beta chains below, sequenced in a study of T cell responses to AZD1222 COVID-19 vaccine. Libraries were prepared by immunoSEQ multiplex PCR; TCRdb keeps only in-frame clonotypes and omits some of them. The sample shows 90,000 to 120,000 clones, about 89% of them seen only once. The input for sequencing was peripheral blood, taken 28 days after the second AZD1222 dose. Receptors originate from an adult who received the AZD1222 COVID-19 vaccine.

The rearrangement links TRBV7-2 to TRBJ2-2; D unclear. Germline loops: CDR1 SGHTA, CDR2 FQGNSA. This CDR3 comprises 14 residues. With 6 bases removed from V and 5 bases from J, the gap between germline ends came to 13 bases. The CDR3 bases are TGTGCCAGCAGGCCCCTCCTAGGAACCGGGGAGCTGTTTTTT. It codes for CASRPLLGTGELFF.

This clone qualifies as large. V is TRBV19 and J is TRBJ2-5, with D unclear. With 4 bases removed from V and 2 bases from J, the gap between germline ends came to 8 bases. The CDR3 has 13 amino acids. Germline V gene sequence: CDR1 LNHDA, CDR2 SQIVND (reference sequence). The CDR3 region has the DNA TGTGCCAGTAGTAGGGCACAACAAGAGACCCAGTACTTC. This codes for CASSRAQQETQYF.

This clone was observed a few times. The genes are TRBV7-8 and TRBJ2-2; D call uncertain. The CDR3 consists of 11 residues. Germline V CDR1 and CDR2: SGHVS, FQNEAQ. The V and J ends lost 5 bases and 13 bases respectively, with 11 bases between them. DNA for the CDR3: TGTGCCAGCAGCCAAGAAGGCGCGCTGTTTTTT. Protein sequence: CASSQEGALFF. The variable domain in full, completed from reference TRBV7-8 and TRBJ2-2, reads GAGVSQSPRYKVAKRGQDVALRCDPISGHVSLFWYQQALGQGPEFLTYFQNEAQLDKSGLPSDRFFAERPEGSVSTLKIQRTQQEDSAVYLCASSQEGALFFGEGSRLTVL.

The rearrangement uses TRBV2 and TRBJ1-2; D uncertain. Germline CDR1 is SNHLY and CDR2 is FYNNEI. Trimming took off 8 bases at V and 4 bases at J, with 14 bases between the two ends. The CDR3 is 13 amino acids. CDR3 in DNA: TGTGCCAGCGCTAGGACCGGTGGCTATGGCTACACCTTC. It encodes CASARTGGYGYTF. Variable domain in full (rest from reference TRBV2 and TRBJ1-2): EPEVTQTPSHQVTQMGQEVILRCVPISNHLYFYWYRQILGQKVEFLVSFYNNEISEKSEIFDDQFSVERPDGSNFTLKIRSTKLEDSAMYFCASARTGGYGYTFGSGTRLTVV.

The chain carries TRBV3-1 (or the pseudogene TRBV3-2) and TRBJ2-7, with D perhaps TRBD1 (5 bases). The germline V and J ends were trimmed by 5 bases and 6 bases, with 14 bases remaining between them. The germline gives CDR1 LGHDT, CDR2 YNNKEL (reference sequence). The CDR3 covers 13 residues. CDR3 region: CASSRAGPFEQYF. CDR3 DNA: TGTGCCAGCAGCAGGGCAGGGCCTTTCGAGCAGTACTTC.

The chain's CDR3 is CASSQDSPSHYGYTF. The CDR3 region has the DNA TGTGCCAGCAGCCAAGATTCCCCAAGCCACTATGGCTACACCTTC. J is TRBJ1-2 and V is TRBV4-2; D is uncertain. Germline values: CDR1 LGHNA, CDR2 YNFKEQ. The ends were cut back, 0 bases at V and 3 bases at J, with 11 bases in the middle. There are 15 residues in the CDR3.

V is TRBV7-2 and J is TRBJ1-2; possibly TRBD1 for D (5 bases). Germline V gene sequence: CDR1 SGHTA, CDR2 FQGNSA. Trimming pared 4 bases from V and 2 bases from J, leaving 17 bases between. The CDR3 length is 16 residues. This CDR3 is CASSSPPGTENYGYTF. DNA for the CDR3: TGTGCCAGCAGCTCCCCGCCCGGGACCGAAAACTATGGCTACACCTTC.

Of note for this clone: Mismatch with germline at one junction end may stem from a read error. J is TRBJ2-5 and V is TRBV7-7, with a tentative D call TRBD2 (5 bases). The CDR3 runs 13 residues. In germline, CDR1 is SSHAT, CDR2 FNYEAQ (reference sequence). Written as DNA, the CDR3 is TGTGCTAGCAGCTTGGCGGGCCCGGAGACCCAGTACTTC. Residues: CASSLAGPETQYF.

This clone has only a few counts. The chain is built from TRBV6-1 and TRBJ2-7, with 7 bases aligning to TRBD1. V gave up 1 base and J gave up 0 bases; unmatched junction bases: 0. CDR3 size: 14 residues. Germline CDR1 reads MNHNS; CDR2 reads SASEGT. The CDR3 nucleotides read TGTGCCAGCAGTGAAGGGGACAGCTCCTACGAGCAGTACTTC. Protein: CASSEGDSSYEQYF.

The genes are TRBV28 and TRBJ1-3; perhaps TRBD1 as D (6 bases). V lost 4 bases to trimming and J lost 2 bases, with 15 bases between them. CDR1 and CDR2 from the germline V gene are MDHEN and SYDVKM. The CDR3 totals 16 residues. CDR3 nucleotide sequence: TGTGCCAGCAGTTCCCCGGGACCAGGGGCTGGAAACACCATATATTTT. Translating gives CASSSPGPGAGNTIYF.

The rearrangement links TRBV9 to TRBJ1-1, with D uncertain. Deletions cut 3 bases from V and 6 bases from J, with 12 bases between. Looked up from germline, CDR1 is SGDLS and CDR2 is YYNGEE. CDR3 size: 13 residues. The CDR3 region has the DNA TGTGCCAGCAGCGACCGGGAGACTTCTGAAGCTTTCTTT. This encodes CASSDRETSEAFF.

V and J are TRBV14 and TRBJ1-4; no definite D call. The CDR3 spans 16 residues. V was pared by 6 bases and J by 1 base, with 15 bases between. Germline lookup yields CDR1 SGHDN and CDR2 FVKESK. Here the CDR3 reads CASSRVGRGTNEKLFF. As DNA, the CDR3 is TGTGCCAGCAGTCGAGTCGGCCGGGGAACTAATGAAAAACTGTTTTTT. Full variable domain (missing parts from reference TRBV14 and TRBJ1-4): EAGVTQFPSHSVIEKGQTVTLRCDPISGHDNLYWYRRVMGKEIKFLLHFVKESKQDESGMPNNRFLAERTGGTYSTLKVQPAELEDSGVYFCASSRVGRGTNEKLFFGSGTQLSVL.

V usage is TRBV28 and J usage is TRBJ1-6; D unclear. V was pared by 6 bases and J by 0 bases, with 15 bases between. CDR3 size: 17 residues. Germline V CDR1 and CDR2: MDHEN, SYDVKM. As DNA, the CDR3 is TGTGCCAGCAGCCTCGAGGCAGCGAGCTCCTATAATTCACCCCTCCACTTT. It encodes CASSLEAASSYNSPLHF. The full variable domain, completed using reference TRBV28 and TRBJ1-6, is DVKVTQSSRYLVKRTGEKVFLECVQDMDHENMFWYRQDPGLGLRLIYFSYDVKMKEKGDIPEGYSVSREKKERFSLILESASTNQTSMYLCASSLEAASSYNSPLHFGNGTRLTVT.

Concerning this clone: This specimen includes other DNA sequences encoding the same CDR3. V is TRBV2 and J is TRBJ2-2, with D unclear. Trimming cost V 6 bases and J 5 bases, with 4 bases left between them. The length of the CDR3 is 11 residues. Germline CDR1 and CDR2: SNHLY and FYNNEI. The CDR3 DNA sequence: TGTGCCAGCAGGATAACCGGGGAGCTGTTTTTT. Translation gives CASRITGELFF.

The chain employs TRBV5-4 and TRBJ2-3; D perhaps matches TRBD2 (7 bases). V lost 1 base and J lost 5, with 14 bases in between. The CDR3 extends over 15 amino acids. Germline V lookup: CDR1 SGHNT, CDR2 YYREEE (reference sequence). CDR3 DNA: TGTGCCAGCAGCTTGCGGGGGGCCCGCGAAGATACGCAGTATTTT. It encodes CASSLRGAREDTQYF.

The V gene is TRBV27, the J gene TRBJ2-7; 8 bases agree with TRBD1. Germline-derived CDR1 and CDR2 are MNHEY and SMNVEV (reference sequence). The ends lost 0 bases at V and 7 bases at J; junction bases unmatched: 5. CDR3 length equals 14 residues. Here the CDR3 reads CASSLSTRTGEQYF. In DNA form, the CDR3 reads TGTGCCAGCAGTTTATCGACCCGGACAGGGGAGCAGTACTTC.

The chain carries TRBV6-5 and TRBJ1-5; TRBD1 might be the D (5 bases). Trimming took off 2 bases at V and 6 bases at J, with 8 bases between the two ends. CDR3 length: 13 residues. Germline-derived CDR1 and CDR2 are MNHEY and SVGAGI. CDR3 nucleotide sequence: TGTGCCAGCAGTTACAGGGGAACTCAGCCCCAGCATTTT. Its translation is CASSYRGTQPQHF.

This chain joins TRBV5-1 and TRBJ2-7; possibly TRBD2 for D (6 bases). The CDR3 is 17 amino acids. CDR1 is SGHRS and CDR2 is YFSETQ in the germline V gene. The germline V and J ends were trimmed by 4 bases and 2 bases, with 22 bases remaining between them. The CDR3 reads CASSRPSLGLDTYEQYF. As DNA, the CDR3 is TGCGCCAGCAGCCGGCCATCTCTGGGACTGGACACCTACGAGCAGTACTTC.